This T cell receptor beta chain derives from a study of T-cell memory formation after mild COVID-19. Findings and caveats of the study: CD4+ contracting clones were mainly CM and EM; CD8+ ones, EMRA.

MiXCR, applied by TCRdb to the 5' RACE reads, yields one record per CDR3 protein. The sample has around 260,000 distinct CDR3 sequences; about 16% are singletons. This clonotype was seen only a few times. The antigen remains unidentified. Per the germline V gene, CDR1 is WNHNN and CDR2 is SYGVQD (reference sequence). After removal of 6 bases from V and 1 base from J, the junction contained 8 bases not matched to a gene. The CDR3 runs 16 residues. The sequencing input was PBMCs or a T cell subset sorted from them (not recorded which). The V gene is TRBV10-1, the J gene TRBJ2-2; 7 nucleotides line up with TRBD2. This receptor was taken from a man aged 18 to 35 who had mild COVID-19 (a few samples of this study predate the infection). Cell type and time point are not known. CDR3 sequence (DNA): TGCGCCAGCAGCCCTATTGGGAGGGGGAACACCGGGGAGCTGTTTTTT. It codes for CASSPIGRGNTGELFF.